Presented here are 25 T cell receptor beta chains from one specimen sequenced in a study of blood T cell repertoires in COVID-19. The repertoire was sequenced with immunoSEQ multiplex PCR; TCRdb's copy has only in-frame clones and lacks some. The sample holds more than 80,000 clones, approximately 86% seen once. Sequences were obtained from peripheral blood. These receptors all come from a woman of 80 years or more with COVID-19, enrolled during active disease.

J is TRBJ1-5 and V is TRBV7-8; 7 nucleotides match TRBD1. CDR1 is SGHVS and CDR2 is FQNEAQ in the germline V gene. With V trimmed by 5 bases and J by 5 bases, 9 bases remained unmatched. The CDR3 has 15 residues. The CDR3 sequence is CASSVDRVVHQPQHF. The CDR3, as DNA: TGTGCCAGCAGCGTCGACAGGGTAGTGCATCAGCCCCAGCATTTT.

This rearrangement joins TRBV5-1 to TRBJ2-7; D might be TRBD1 (6 bases). Deletions cut 1 base from V and 3 bases from J, with 11 bases between. The germline CDR1 and CDR2 sequences are SGHRS and YFSETQ. This CDR3 region has 14 residues. The CDR3 sequence is CASSLFRGDYEQYF. For the CDR3, the DNA is TGCGCCAGCAGCTTGTTCAGGGGCGACTACGAGCAGTACTTC.

This chain connects TRBV5-5 to TRBJ2-3; 9 positions agree with TRBD2. The CDR3 covers 16 residues. Germline CDR1 SGHKS, CDR2 YYEKEE (reference sequence). The V gene end was trimmed by 3 bases and the J gene end by 5 bases; junction bases not matched to a gene: 10. The CDR3 DNA reads as TGTGCCAGCAGCTCCGCGCGGCTAGCGGGAATAGATACGCAGTATTTT. This sequence encodes CASSSARLAGIDTQYF.

The CDR3 nucleotides read TGTGCCAGCAGCTTTTCCGGGACAGGGTTCAATGGCTACACCTTC. This codes for CASSFSGTGFNGYTF. The rearrangement joins TRBV7-2 to TRBJ1-2; 9 positions agree with TRBD1. Germline CDR1 and CDR2: SGHTA and FQGNSA. J was trimmed by 6 bases and V by 3 bases; bases with no gene match: 8. The CDR3 has 15 amino acids.

V is TRBV4-1 and J is TRBJ2-7; TRBD1 might be the D (6 bases). Germline loops: CDR1 MGHRA, CDR2 YSYEKL. This CDR3 spans 12 amino acids. Trimming shortened V by 4 bases and J by 6 bases, and 10 bases separated the two germline ends. The CDR3 coding sequence is TGCGCCAGCAGCCCGGGGACAATCGAGCAGTACTTC. It codes for CASSPGTIEQYF.

This clone was picked up one time. This chain uses TRBV7-9 with TRBJ2-5; no definite D call. Trimming removed 5 bases at V and 5 bases at J, with 9 bases between. From germline, CDR1 is SEHNR and CDR2 FQNEAQ (reference sequence). There are 12 residues in the CDR3. CDR3 residues: CASSKDRETQYF. The CDR3 DNA reads TGTGCCAGCAGCAAAGACCGGGAGACCCAGTACTTC. The whole variable domain, filled in from reference TRBV7-9 and TRBJ2-5, reads DTGVSQNPRHKITKRGQNVTFRCDPISEHNRLYWYRQTLGQGPEFLTYFQNEAQLEKSRLLSDRFSAERPKGSFSTLEIQRTEQGDSAMYLCASSKDRETQYFGPGTRLLVL.

The chain links TRBV7-3 to TRBJ2-7; 8 bases are shared with TRBD1. Trimming removed 5 bases from V and 3 bases from J; junction bases left unmatched: 12. CDR1 and CDR2 (germline): SGHTA, FQGTGA. The CDR3 loop spans 16 amino acids. CDR3: CASSHPRGPSRYEQYF. For the CDR3, the DNA is TGTGCCAGCAGCCACCCCAGGGGGCCATCGCGCTACGAGCAGTACTTC.

The chain combines TRBV24-1 with TRBJ1-3, with D possibly TRBD1 on 6 matching bases. V gave up 4 bases and J gave up 2 bases, with 11 bases separating them. Germline V gene data show CDR1 as KGHDR and CDR2 as SFDVKD. The CDR3 is 15 amino acids. The CDR3 loop is CATSDSGTTGNTIYF. The DNA for the CDR3 is TGTGCCACCAGTGACTCCGGGACAACTGGAAACACCATATATTTT.

This clone was seen more than once but under ten times. The chain joins TRBV2 to TRBJ2-7; 9 bases align to TRBD1. Germline loops: CDR1 SNHLY, CDR2 FYNNEI. The V and J ends lost 4 bases and 5 bases, in that order; junction bases with no gene match: 6. The CDR3 loop spans 14 amino acids. CDR3 amino acids: CASSGGTGFHEQYF. In DNA form, the CDR3 reads TGTGCCAGCAGTGGCGGGACAGGGTTCCACGAGCAGTACTTC.

This chain uses TRBV6-2 or TRBV6-3 with TRBJ2-5; 8 positions agree with TRBD2. CDR1 and CDR2 (germline): MNHEY, SVGEGT. Unmatched junction bases numbered 6, after V lost 0 bases and J lost 0 bases. The CDR3 totals 17 residues. This chain's CDR3 is CASSYSTGGGHQETQYF. As DNA, the CDR3 is TGTGCCAGCAGTTACTCTACCGGGGGGGGGCACCAAGAGACCCAGTACTTC.

This sequence joins TRBV28 and TRBJ2-1; tentatively, D is TRBD2 (6 bases). V was cut by 5 bases and J by 6 bases, with 17 bases left in between. The germline gives CDR1 MDHEN, CDR2 SYDVKM. CDR3 size: 15 residues. CDR3 nucleotides: TGTGCCAGCAGTGCCCGTGCGGGAAGGGTCAATGAGCAGTTCTTC. This translates into CASSARAGRVNEQFF.

The chain joins TRBV9 to TRBJ1-5; D may be TRBD1 (5 bases). Trimming cost V 0 bases and J 9 bases, with 10 bases left between them. The CDR3 runs 13 residues. CDR1 is SGDLS, CDR2 YYNGEE, per germline. CDR3 coding DNA: TGTGCCAGCAGCGTAGACCAGGGTGGGCCCCAGCATTTT. Translated, it gives CASSVDQGGPQHF.

V is TRBV6-2 or TRBV6-3 and J is TRBJ2-7, with 8 nucleotides matching TRBD2. CDR1 is MNHEY, CDR2 SVGEGT, per germline. The CDR3 has 16 amino acids. V shed 6 bases and J 0 bases; nucleotides not matched to a gene: 10. The CDR3, as DNA: TGTGCCAGCAGCCGAGCTAGCGGGCACAGCTCCTACGAGCAGTACTTC. It specifies CASSRASGHSSYEQYF.

Comments on this clone: This sample also contains other DNA sequences that code for the same CDR3. CDR3 bases: TGTGCCAGCAGTTTATTAGCGGGAGGGTACGAGCAGTACTTC. This gives the protein CASSLLAGGYEQYF. The gene calls are TRBV27 and TRBJ2-7; 11 bases are shared with TRBD2. CDR1 is MNHEY, CDR2 SMNVEV, per germline (reference sequence). CDR3 length: 14 amino acids. The ends lost 1 base at V and 4 bases at J; junction bases unmatched: 0.

A note on this clone: One junction end disagrees with the germline gene, perhaps due to a read error. The CDR3 reads CAVRAGGSGNQPQHF. The DNA for the CDR3 is TGTGCCGTCAGAGCAGGGGGCAGTGGCAATCAGCCCCAGCATTTT. V and J are TRBV10-3 and TRBJ1-5; 8 bases fit TRBD1. The CDR3 runs 15 residues. Germline CDR1 is ENHRY and CDR2 is SYGVKD.

V gene TRBV15 combines with J gene TRBJ2-7; D might be TRBD1 (6 bases). Germline-derived CDR1 and CDR2 are LNHNV and YYDKDF (reference sequence). Trimming took off 0 bases at V and 7 bases at J, with 13 bases between the two ends. This CDR3 is built from 14 residues. CDR3 bases: TGTGCCACCAGCAGAGAGGATCGAGGGGGAGAGCAGTACTTC. Its translation: CATSREDRGGEQYF. The full variable domain, completed using reference TRBV15 and TRBJ2-7, is DAMVIQNPRYQVTQFGKPVTLSCSQTLNHNVMYWYQQKSSQAPKLLFHYYDKDFNNEADTPDNFQSRRPNTSFCFLDIRSPGLGDTAMYLCATSREDRGGEQYFGPGTRLTVT.

The chain couples TRBV7-2 to TRBJ2-1; TRBD2 aligns across 10 bases. The CDR3 is made up of 16 amino acids. CDR1 SGHTA and CDR2 FQGNSA come from the germline V gene. J was trimmed by 4 bases and V by 4 bases; bases with no gene match: 7. The CDR3 spells CASSSSSGSQYNEQFF. CDR3 DNA sequence: TGTGCCAGCAGCTCCTCTAGCGGGAGTCAATACAATGAGCAGTTCTTC.

The rearrangement joins TRBV7-9 to TRBJ2-2, with a possible D match to TRBD2 (5 bases). The germline V gene encodes CDR1 SEHNR and CDR2 FQNEAQ (reference sequence). The CDR3 spans 15 residues. V lost 2 bases to trimming and J lost 7 bases, with 14 bases between them. CDR3 sequence reads: CASSLKMRVGGELFF. In DNA, the CDR3 is TGTGCCAGCAGCTTAAAGATGAGGGTTGGCGGGGAGCTGTTTTTT.

In DNA form, the CDR3 reads TGTGCCAGCAGCCAACCGGGACTAGCACGAGAGACCCAGTACTTC. It codes for CASSQPGLARETQYF. The chain links TRBV3-1 (or the pseudogene TRBV3-2) to TRBJ2-5, with TRBD2 matching over 9 bases. Germline CDR1 reads LGHDT; CDR2 reads YNNKEL (reference sequence). The J segment lost 4 bases and the V segment lost 2 bases, leaving 5 bases of the junction unmatched. The CDR3 consists of 15 residues.

As to this clone: Other DNA sequences from this sample encode an identical CDR3 as well. The chain recombines TRBV30 with TRBJ2-2, with D possibly being TRBD1 (6 bases). The V gene's germline CDR1 is GTSNPN and CDR2 SVGIG (reference sequence). V lost 0 bases and J lost 5, with 7 bases in between. The CDR3 extends over 13 amino acids. The CDR3 DNA reads as TGTGCCTGGAGTGTAGGGGGAACCGGGGAGCTGTTTTTT. Encoded protein: CAWSVGGTGELFF.

The chain employs TRBV5-1 and TRBJ2-5; no clear D gene. Germline CDR1 and CDR2: SGHRS and YFSETQ. CDR3 length: 12 residues. Trimming left V 6 bases short and J 0 bases short, with 6 bases between. The CDR3 DNA reads TGCGCCAGCAAACCAGACCAAGAGACCCAGTACTTC. It is translated as CASKPDQETQYF.

The rearrangement uses TRBV4-1 and TRBJ2-5; D is possibly TRBD1 (5 bases). This CDR3 region has 15 residues. The ends were cut back, 1 base at V and 3 bases at J, with 12 bases in the middle. Germline V gene sequence: CDR1 MGHRA, CDR2 YSYEKL. The DNA for the CDR3 is TGCGCCAGCAGCCAAGTACGGACATCCAAAGAGACCCAGTACTTC. As protein: CASSQVRTSKETQYF.

This chain links TRBV7-2 with TRBJ1-1, with a tentative D call TRBD1 (6 bases). The germline V gene has CDR1 SGHTA and CDR2 FQGNSA. Trimming took 6 bases from V and 8 from J, leaving 13 bases between them. This CDR3 is 12 amino acids long. The CDR3 spells CASRRLGQEAFF. The CDR3 DNA sequence: TGTGCCAGCAGGCGACTTGGACAGGAAGCTTTCTTT.

Comment on this clone: This same CDR3 is encoded by further DNA sequences in the sample. The chain recombines TRBV18 with TRBJ2-3, with 13 bases identical to TRBD2. Germline assignment: CDR1 KGHSH and CDR2 LQKENI. After removal of 2 bases from V and 1 base from J, the junction contained 3 bases not matched to a gene. The CDR3 extends over 17 amino acids. The CDR3 DNA reads TGTGCCAGCTCACCAAGGACTAGCGGGAGAGGCACAGATACGCAGTATTTT. Protein sequence: CASSPRTSGRGTDTQYF.

The V and J genes are TRBV27 and TRBJ2-3; 8 bases fit TRBD2. This CDR3 has 16 residues. The germline V gene has CDR1 MNHEY and CDR2 SMNVEV (reference sequence). The V segment lost 5 bases and the J segment 4 bases; nucleotides outside the gene matches: 11. The CDR3 protein is CASSKDRGGLADTQYF. CDR3 nucleotide sequence: TGTGCCAGCAGTAAAGACCGGGGGGGCTTGGCAGATACGCAGTATTTT.